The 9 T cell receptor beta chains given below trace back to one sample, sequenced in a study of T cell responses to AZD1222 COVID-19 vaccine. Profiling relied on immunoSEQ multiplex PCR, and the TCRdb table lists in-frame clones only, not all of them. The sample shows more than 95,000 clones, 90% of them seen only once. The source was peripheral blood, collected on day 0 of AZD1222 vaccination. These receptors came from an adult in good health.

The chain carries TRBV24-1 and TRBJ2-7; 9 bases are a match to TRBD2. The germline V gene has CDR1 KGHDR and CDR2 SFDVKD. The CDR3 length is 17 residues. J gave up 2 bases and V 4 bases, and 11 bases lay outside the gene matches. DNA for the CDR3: TGTGCCACCAGTGAGACCAATCCGGCTAGCGGGACCTACGAGCAGTACTTC. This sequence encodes CATSETNPASGTYEQYF.

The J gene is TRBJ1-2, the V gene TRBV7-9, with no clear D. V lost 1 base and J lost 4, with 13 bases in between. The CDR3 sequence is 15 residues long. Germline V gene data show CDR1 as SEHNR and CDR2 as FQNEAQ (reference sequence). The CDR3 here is CASSLGSNSVYGYTF. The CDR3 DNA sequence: TGTGCCAGCAGCTTAGGGTCTAACAGCGTCTATGGCTACACCTTC.

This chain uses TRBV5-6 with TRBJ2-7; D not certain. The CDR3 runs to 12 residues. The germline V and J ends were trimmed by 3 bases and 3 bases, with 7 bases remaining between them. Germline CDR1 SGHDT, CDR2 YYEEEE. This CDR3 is CASSYDFYEQYF. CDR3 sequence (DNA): TGTGCCAGCAGCTATGACTTCTACGAGCAGTACTTC.

The CDR3 bases are TGTGCCAGCGTCCCGGCTAGCGGCCTCTACGAGCAGTACTTC. Translated: CASVPASGLYEQYF. The chain uses TRBV28 and TRBJ2-7; 7 positions match TRBD2. Germline V gives CDR1 MDHEN, CDR2 SYDVKM. The CDR3 consists of 14 residues. The junction had 10 bases not matched to a gene; V was cut back by 8 bases and J by 3 bases.

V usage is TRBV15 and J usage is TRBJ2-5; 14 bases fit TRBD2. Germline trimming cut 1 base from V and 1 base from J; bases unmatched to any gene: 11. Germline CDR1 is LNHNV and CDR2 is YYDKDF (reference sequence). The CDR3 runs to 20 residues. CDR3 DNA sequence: TGTGCCACCAGCAGAGCCCGGGGACTAGCGGGAGACGGGGGCCAAGAGACCCAGTACTTC. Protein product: CATSRARGLAGDGGQETQYF.

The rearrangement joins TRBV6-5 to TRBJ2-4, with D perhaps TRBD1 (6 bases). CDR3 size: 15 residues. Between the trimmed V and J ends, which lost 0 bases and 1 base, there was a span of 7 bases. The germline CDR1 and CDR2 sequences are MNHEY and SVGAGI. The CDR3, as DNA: TGTGCCAGCAGTTACTCGCAGGGGGCCAAAAACATTCAGTACTTC. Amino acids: CASSYSQGAKNIQYF.

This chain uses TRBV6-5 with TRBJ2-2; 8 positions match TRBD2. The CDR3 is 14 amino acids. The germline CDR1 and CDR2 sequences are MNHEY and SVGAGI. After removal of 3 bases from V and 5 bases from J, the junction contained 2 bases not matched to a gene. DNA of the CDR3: TGTGCCAGCAGTTATACTAGCGGAACCGGGGAGCTGTTTTTT. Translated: CASSYTSGTGELFF.

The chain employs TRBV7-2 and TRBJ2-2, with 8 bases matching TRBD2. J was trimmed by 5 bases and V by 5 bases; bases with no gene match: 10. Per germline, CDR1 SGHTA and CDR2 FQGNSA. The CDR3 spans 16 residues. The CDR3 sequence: CASSRGVAGGTGELFF. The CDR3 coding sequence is TGTGCCAGCAGCCGGGGGGTGGCGGGAGGTACCGGGGAGCTGTTTTTT.

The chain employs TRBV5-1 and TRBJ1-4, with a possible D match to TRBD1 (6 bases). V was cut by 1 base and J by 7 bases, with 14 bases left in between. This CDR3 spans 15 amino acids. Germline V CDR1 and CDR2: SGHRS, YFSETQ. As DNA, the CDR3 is TGCGCCAGCAGCTTGTCAGGGGCAGAGGGTGAAAAACTGTTTTTT. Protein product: CASSLSGAEGEKLFF.